This entry is about one T cell receptor beta chain. This same CDR3 is encoded by further DNA sequences in the sample. The data belong to a study of blood T cell repertoires in COVID-19. Across the whole study: Both acute and convalescent COVID-19 samples were obtained from the United States, Italy and Spain.

The germline CDR1 and CDR2 sequences are SGHRS and YFSETQ. The length of the CDR3 is 15 residues. Germline trimming cut 2 bases from V and 7 bases from J; bases unmatched to any gene: 8. The authors' processing: Reference gene primers were amplified, and this amplification served to estimate nucleated cell counts. The protocol was immunoSEQ multiplex PCR, while the TCRdb copy is restricted to in-frame clones and leaves out a portion. From that table come the V and J calls and clone size; the DNA was used to work out D and trimming. Seen here are 13,000 to 15,000 clones, roughly nine tenths observed once, and the top ten hold 2% to 3%.

Sample: peripheral blood. The V and J genes are TRBV5-1 and TRBJ1-2; 10 nucleotides align to TRBD1. The sequence derives from a woman aged 70-85 years in a cohort sampled during active or convalescent COVID-19. The CDR3 reads CASSFGQGGVGGYTF. The CDR3 nucleotides read TGCGCCAGCAGCTTCGGACAGGGGGGTGTGGGTGGCTACACCTTC.